Included here is one T cell receptor beta chain sequence, with context. Its antigen remains unknown. Time point: persistent/refractory GD, antithyroid drugs over 5 years with positive TRAb. Making the TCR library involved RNA that had been extracted from PBMCs. Graves' disease diagnoses used American Thyroid Association guidelines. CDR3-region Arm-PCR and iRepertoire HTBI primers produced the TCR beta libraries. In the original analysis: Among the samples, 60 to 75 TRBV and some 13 TRBJ segments were identified. TCRdb re-derived calls from the multiplex PCR reads in MiXCR, one entry per CDR3 protein. These V and J calls derive from TCRdb rather than the authors' analysis. The data hold about 340,000 distinct CDR3 sequences, with 15% to 20% observed a single time. This sample was included in a study of regulatory T cells in long-lasting Graves disease. The study's findings and limits: The TCR repertoire of persistent Graves' patients was less diverse than that of newly diagnosed ones.

CDR1 SGHRS and CDR2 YFSETQ come from the germline V gene. This CDR3 comprises 17 residues. Trimming shortened V by 1 base and J by 0 bases, and 16 bases separated the two germline ends. The material was peripheral blood mononuclear cells (PBMCs), obtained when the disease was refractory, from a patient treated with antithyroid drugs. The chain combines TRBV5-1 with TRBJ1-2; a possible D gene is TRBD1 (6 bases). The receptor comes from a female donor with Graves disease. The CDR3 here is CASSLFAGGPSNYGYTF. The CDR3 nucleotides read TGCGCCAGCAGCTTGTTCGCGGGGGGGCCCTCTAACTATGGCTACACCTTC.